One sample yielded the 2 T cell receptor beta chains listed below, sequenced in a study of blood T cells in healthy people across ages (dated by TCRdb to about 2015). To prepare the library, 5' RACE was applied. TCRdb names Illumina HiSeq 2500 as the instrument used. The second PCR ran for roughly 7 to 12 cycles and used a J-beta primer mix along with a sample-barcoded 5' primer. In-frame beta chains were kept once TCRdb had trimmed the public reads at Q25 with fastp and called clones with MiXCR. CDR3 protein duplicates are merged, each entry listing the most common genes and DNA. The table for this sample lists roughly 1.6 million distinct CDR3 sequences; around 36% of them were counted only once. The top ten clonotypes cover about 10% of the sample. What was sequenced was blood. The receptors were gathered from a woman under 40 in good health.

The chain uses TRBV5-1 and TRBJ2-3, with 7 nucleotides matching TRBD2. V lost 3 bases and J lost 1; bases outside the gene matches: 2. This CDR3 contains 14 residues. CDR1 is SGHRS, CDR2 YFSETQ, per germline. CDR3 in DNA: TGCGCCAGCAGCTGGGGGAGGGGCACAGATACGCAGTATTTT. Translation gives CASSWGRGTDTQYF.

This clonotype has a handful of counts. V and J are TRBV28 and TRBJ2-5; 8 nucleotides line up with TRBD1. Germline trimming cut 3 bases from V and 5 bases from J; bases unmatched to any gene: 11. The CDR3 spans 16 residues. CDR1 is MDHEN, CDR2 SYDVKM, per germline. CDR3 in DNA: TGTGCCAGCAGTTTTTCCTTTGCAGGGGGCGCCGAGACCCAGTACTTC. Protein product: CASSFSFAGGAETQYF.